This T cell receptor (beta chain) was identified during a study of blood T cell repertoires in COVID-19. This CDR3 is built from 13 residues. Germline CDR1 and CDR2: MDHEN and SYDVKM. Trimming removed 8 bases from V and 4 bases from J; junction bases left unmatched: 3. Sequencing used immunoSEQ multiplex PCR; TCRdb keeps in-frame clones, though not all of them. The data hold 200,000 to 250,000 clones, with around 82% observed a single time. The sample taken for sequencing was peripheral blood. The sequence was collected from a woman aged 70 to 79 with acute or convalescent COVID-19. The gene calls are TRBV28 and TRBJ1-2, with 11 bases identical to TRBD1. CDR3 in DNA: TGTGCCAGCGGACAGGGGGCTTCCTATGGCTACACCTTC. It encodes CASGQGASYGYTF.